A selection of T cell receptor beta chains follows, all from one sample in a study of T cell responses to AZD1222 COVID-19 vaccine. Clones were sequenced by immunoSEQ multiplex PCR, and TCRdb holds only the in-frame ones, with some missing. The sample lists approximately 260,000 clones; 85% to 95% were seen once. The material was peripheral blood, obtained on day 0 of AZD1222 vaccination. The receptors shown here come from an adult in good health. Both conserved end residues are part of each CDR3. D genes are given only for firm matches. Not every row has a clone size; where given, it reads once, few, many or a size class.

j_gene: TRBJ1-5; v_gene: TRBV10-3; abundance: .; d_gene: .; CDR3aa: CAISESGEKQPQHF; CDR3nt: TGTGCCATCAGTGAATCCGGGGAGAAGCAGCCCCAGCATTTT
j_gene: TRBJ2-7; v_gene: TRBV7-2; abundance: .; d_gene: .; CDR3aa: CASSLAWTGPGEQYF; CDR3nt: TGTGCCAGCAGCTTAGCTTGGACGGGACCTGGCGAGCAGTACTTC
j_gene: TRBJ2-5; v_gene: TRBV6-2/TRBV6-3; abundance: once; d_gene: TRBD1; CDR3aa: CASSPDRGREVTQYF; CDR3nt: TGTGCCAGCAGCCCCGACAGGGGGCGGGAGGTGACCCAGTACTTC
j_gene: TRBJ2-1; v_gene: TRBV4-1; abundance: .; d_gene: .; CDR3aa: CASSQGPGGGRGYNEQFF; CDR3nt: TGCGCCAGCAGCCAAGGCCCTGGAGGGGGGCGGGGGTACAATGAGCAGTTCTTC
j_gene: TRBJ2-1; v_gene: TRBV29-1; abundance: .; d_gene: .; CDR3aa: CSVEGEKVYNEQFF; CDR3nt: TGCAGCGTTGAAGGGGAGAAAGTCTACAATGAGCAGTTCTTC
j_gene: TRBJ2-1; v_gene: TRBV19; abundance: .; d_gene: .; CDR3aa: CASSTSNNEQFF; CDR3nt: TGTGCCAGTAGTACCTCAAACAATGAGCAGTTCTTC
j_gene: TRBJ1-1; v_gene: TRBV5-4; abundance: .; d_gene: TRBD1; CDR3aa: CASSYDRGNTEAFF; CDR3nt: TGTGCCAGCAGCTATGACAGGGGGAACACTGAAGCTTTCTTT
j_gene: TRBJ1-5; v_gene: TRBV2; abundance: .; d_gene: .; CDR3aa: CASSKGSRQPQHF; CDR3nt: TGTGCCAGCAGTAAGGGAAGCAGGCAGCCCCAGCATTTT
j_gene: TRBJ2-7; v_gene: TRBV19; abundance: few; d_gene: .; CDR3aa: CASTPPGAPYEQYF; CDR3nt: TGTGCCAGTACCCCACCAGGGGCCCCCTACGAGCAGTACTTC
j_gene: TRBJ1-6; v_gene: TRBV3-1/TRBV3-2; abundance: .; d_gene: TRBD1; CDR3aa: CASSQAGGENSPLHF; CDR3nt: TGTGCCAGCAGCCAAGCAGGGGGTGAGAATTCACCCCTCCACTTT
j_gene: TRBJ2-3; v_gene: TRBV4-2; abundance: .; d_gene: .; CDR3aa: CASSQGSADTQYF; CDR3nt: TGTGCCAGCAGCCAAGGATCCGCAGATACGCAGTATTTT
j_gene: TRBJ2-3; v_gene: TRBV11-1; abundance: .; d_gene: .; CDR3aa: CASSPRVTDTQYF; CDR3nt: TGTGCCAGCAGTCCTAGGGTCACAGATACGCAGTATTTT
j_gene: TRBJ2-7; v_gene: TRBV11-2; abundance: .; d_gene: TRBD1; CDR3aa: CASSLGDSYEQYF; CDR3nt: TGTGCCAGCAGCTTAGGGGACAGCTACGAGCAGTACTTC
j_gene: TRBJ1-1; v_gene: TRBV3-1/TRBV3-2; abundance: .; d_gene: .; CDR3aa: CASSQQDRNTEAFF; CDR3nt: TGTGCCAGCAGCCAACAGGACCGTAACACTGAAGCTTTCTTT
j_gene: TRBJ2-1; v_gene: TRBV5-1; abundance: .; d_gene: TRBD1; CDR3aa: CASSLGTGNEQFF; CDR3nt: TGCGCCAGCAGCTTGGGGACAGGCAATGAGCAGTTCTTC
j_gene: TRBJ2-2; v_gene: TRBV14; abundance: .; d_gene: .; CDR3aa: CASSNSGGRYGELFF; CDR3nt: TGTGCCAGCAGCAACAGTGGCGGGCGATACGGGGAGCTGTTTTTT
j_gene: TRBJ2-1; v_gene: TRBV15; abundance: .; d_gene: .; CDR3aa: CATSRGASRDYNEQFF; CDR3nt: TGTGCCACCAGCAGAGGGGCTTCCCGGGACTACAATGAGCAGTTCTTC